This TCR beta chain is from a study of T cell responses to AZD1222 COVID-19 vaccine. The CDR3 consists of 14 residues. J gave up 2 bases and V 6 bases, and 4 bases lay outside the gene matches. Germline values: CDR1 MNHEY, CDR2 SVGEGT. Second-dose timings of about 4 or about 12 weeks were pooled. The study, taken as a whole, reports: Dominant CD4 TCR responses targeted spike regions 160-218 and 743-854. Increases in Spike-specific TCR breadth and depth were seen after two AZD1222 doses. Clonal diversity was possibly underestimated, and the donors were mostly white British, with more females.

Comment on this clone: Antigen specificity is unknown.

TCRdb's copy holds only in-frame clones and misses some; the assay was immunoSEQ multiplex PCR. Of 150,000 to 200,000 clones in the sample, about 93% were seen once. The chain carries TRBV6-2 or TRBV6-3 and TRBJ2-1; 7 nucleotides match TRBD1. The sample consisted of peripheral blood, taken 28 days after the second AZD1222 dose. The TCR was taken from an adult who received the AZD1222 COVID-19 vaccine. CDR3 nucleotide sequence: TGTGCCAGCAGCACCGGGACAGCCTACAATGAGCAGTTCTTC. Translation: CASSTGTAYNEQFF.